This is a list of T cell receptor beta chains from one sample in a study of T cells after yellow fever vaccination. TCRdb reprocessed the 5' RACE reads via MiXCR and lists one record per CDR3 protein. The sample has fewer than 350,000 distinct CDR3 sequences, 8.5% to 10% seen once. Sequences were derived from PBMCs, sampled on the day of the first yellow fever vaccination. The receptors were sampled from a man between 18 and 35 years old who received the YFV17D yellow fever vaccine. Both conserved end residues are part of each CDR3. The D gene is left open where the match is weak. Rows give clone size only sometimes, using once, few, many, or a class for an expanded clone.

J	V	size	D	DNA	CDR3
TRBJ1-1	TRBV5-5	NA	TRBD1	TGTGCCAGCAGCCTTTATCAGGGGGCACTCACTGAAGCTTTCTTT	CASSLYQGALTEAFF
TRBJ2-4	TRBV5-6	NA	TRBD1	TGTGCCAGCAGCTGGCAGGGGGCTCGGGACATTCAGTACTTC	CASSWQGARDIQYF
TRBJ2-3	TRBV14	NA	TRBD2	TGTGCCAGCAGCCAGCGCCCCGGACTAGCGGGGACCACAGATACGCAGTATTTT	CASSQRPGLAGTTDTQYF
TRBJ2-1	TRBV24-1	few	TRBD1	TGTGCCACCAGTCCAACAGGGGCCGAGCAGTTCTTC	CATSPTGAEQFF
TRBJ2-3	TRBV12-3/TRBV12-4	NA	TRBD2	TGTGCCAGCAGTCGAACTAGCGGGGGGGCCATCACAGATACGCAGTATTTT	CASSRTSGGAITDTQYF
TRBJ1-1	TRBV28	NA	NA	TGTGCCAGCAGTCAACCGGGGACACGGACGAACACTGAAGCTTTCTTT	CASSQPGTRTNTEAFF
TRBJ2-1	TRBV5-1	many	NA	TGCGCCAGCAGCTTTCGGGGGAAGGCCTACAATGAGCAGTTCTTC	CASSFRGKAYNEQFF
TRBJ2-1	TRBV10-3	few	NA	TGTGCCATCAGTACCCGAGGGGTTGCGCAGTTCTTC	CAISTRGVAQFF
TRBJ2-3	TRBV7-2	few	NA	TGTGCCAGCAGCTTTTCCCGGTACTTCACAGATACGCAGTATTTT	CASSFSRYFTDTQYF
TRBJ2-3	TRBV20-1	few	NA	TGCAGTGCTAGAGGCCTGTCTAGCACAGATACGCAGTATTTT	CSARGLSSTDTQYF
TRBJ2-1	TRBV28	few	NA	TGTGCCAGCAGTTTTTACGAGGGAGCCTACAATGAGCAGTTCTTC	CASSFYEGAYNEQFF
TRBJ1-2	TRBV12-3/TRBV12-4	few	NA	TGTGCCAGCAGTTTACCAGCGAGCAATGGCTACACCTTC	CASSLPASNGYTF
TRBJ2-3	TRBV14	many	NA	TGTGCCAGCAGCCGAGGTTTCGCCGCAGATACGCAGTATTTT	CASSRGFAADTQYF
TRBJ2-3	TRBV2	many	NA	TGTGCCAGCAGTGGACAGGAGGCGGGCACAGATACGCAGTATTTT	CASSGQEAGTDTQYF
TRBJ2-3	TRBV5-5	few	NA	TGTGCCAGCAGCCTGAGTCTTAGGTCAGATACGCAGTATTTT	CASSLSLRSDTQYF
TRBJ2-3	TRBV7-2	few	TRBD1	TGTGCCAGCAGTTTTTACAGGGGTTACACAGATACGCAGTATTTT	CASSFYRGYTDTQYF
TRBJ2-3	TRBV7-2	many	TRBD2	TGTGCCAGCAGCTTTAAAAGCGGGGCAAGCACAGATACGCAGTATTTT	CASSFKSGASTDTQYF
TRBJ2-3	TRBV4-2	NA	TRBD2	TGTGCCAGCAGCCGCTCGCCAGCGGGGATCCGCACAGATACGCAGTATTTT	CASSRSPAGIRTDTQYF
TRBJ1-6	TRBV6-5	few	TRBD1	TGTGCCAGCAGTTCCCGGACAGGGGATTCACCCCTCCACTTT	CASSSRTGDSPLHF
TRBJ2-6	TRBV6-2/TRBV6-3	few	TRBD1	TGTGCCAGCAGTCCGCGAGACAGGGAACCCTCTGGGGCCAACGTCCTGACTTTC	CASSPRDREPSGANVLTF
TRBJ1-2	TRBV9	few	NA	TGTGCCAGCAGCTCAGCAGGACCGACTAACTATGGCTACACCTTC	CASSSAGPTNYGYTF
TRBJ2-5	TRBV5-6	few	TRBD2	TGTGCCAGCAGCTTGATGTTAGCGGGGGTGGAGACCCAGTACTTC	CASSLMLAGVETQYF
TRBJ1-5	TRBV5-1	few	NA	TGCGCCAGCAGCCCGACAGGCGATAGCAATCAGCCCCAGCATTTT	CASSPTGDSNQPQHF
TRBJ2-5	TRBV7-2	few	NA	TGTGCCAGCAGCTTAGTGGGGGTGGTAGAGACCCAGTACTTC	CASSLVGVVETQYF
TRBJ2-3	TRBV24-1	many	NA	TGTGCCACCAGCGATTACGGAGCAAGCAGCACAGATACGCAGTATTTT	CATSDYGASSTDTQYF
TRBJ2-2	TRBV20-1	NA	NA	TGCAGTGCTAGAGGCCTCAGGAGGGGCCCCACCGGGGAGCTGTTTTTT	CSARGLRRGPTGELFF
TRBJ2-1	TRBV10-3	few	TRBD2	TGTGCCACCTACCCGGGACTAGCCCACAATGAGCAGTTCTTC	CATYPGLAHNEQFF
TRBJ2-2	TRBV20-1	NA	NA	TGCAGTGCTCGAAGGACAGATAACACCGGGGAGCTGTTTTTT	CSARRTDNTGELFF
TRBJ1-1	TRBV9	NA	NA	TGTGCCAGCAGCGTAGCAGCCGGGGGCGGTGGGAACACTGAAGCTTTCTTT	CASSVAAGGGGNTEAFF
TRBJ2-6	TRBV6-2/TRBV6-3	NA	TRBD1	TGTGCCAGCAGTTACACCAGGGGGCCTGGGGCCAACGTCCTGACTTTC	CASSYTRGPGANVLTF
TRBJ1-1	TRBV12-5	few	NA	TGTGCTAGTGGTTTGGTTCAGGGAGGGGTCACTGAAGCTTTCTTT	CASGLVQGGVTEAFF
TRBJ2-3	TRBV29-1	many	NA	TGCAGCGTTGAAGTTCACACTTCCACAGATACGCAGTATTTT	CSVEVHTSTDTQYF
TRBJ1-1	TRBV5-1	NA	NA	TGCGCCAGCAGCTCTACCTCGGTGAACACTGAAGCTTTCTTT	CASSSTSVNTEAFF
TRBJ1-3	TRBV12-3/TRBV12-4	many	TRBD1	TGTGCCAGCAGGGAAGGGACAGGGGCTGGAAACACCATATATTTT	CASREGTGAGNTIYF
TRBJ2-5	TRBV4-3	NA	NA	TGCGCCAGCAGCCAGGGAGCGGGTCAAGAGACCCAGTACTTC	CASSQGAGQETQYF
TRBJ2-5	TRBV2	few	NA	TGTGCCAGCAGCGACCCCAGGGAGGAAGAGACCCAGTACTTC	CASSDPREEETQYF
TRBJ2-3	TRBV9	NA	TRBD1	TGTGCCAGCAGTGAACAGGGGTCCACAGATACGCAGTATTTT	CASSEQGSTDTQYF
TRBJ2-3	TRBV2	few	TRBD2	TGTGCCAGCAGTCGACTAGCGGGGCCCACAGATACGCAGTATTTT	CASSRLAGPTDTQYF
TRBJ1-3	TRBV11-1	few	TRBD1	TGTGCCAGCAGCCCTCGGACAGGCCTAACCGGCTCTGGAAACACCATATATTTT	CASSPRTGLTGSGNTIYF
TRBJ1-1	TRBV7-8	NA	NA	TGTGCCAGCAGCTTACGTCCTACGGGGGAAGGGCACACTGAAGCTTTCTTT	CASSLRPTGEGHTEAFF
TRBJ2-3	TRBV9	few	NA	TGTGCCAGCAGCGTAGATGGACTCAGCACAGATACGCAGTATTTT	CASSVDGLSTDTQYF
TRBJ1-2	TRBV9	NA	NA	TGTGCCAGCAGCCGCGGGGACGCCTACTATGGCTACACCTTC	CASSRGDAYYGYTF
TRBJ2-1	TRBV2	NA	TRBD2	TGTGCCAGCAGTTTTGGGGGGGAGGAGCAGTTCTTC	CASSFGGEEQFF
TRBJ2-1	TRBV6-5	few	TRBD2	TGTGCCAGCAGTTACGGGGGTAGCGGGGGCTACAATGAGCAGTTCTTC	CASSYGGSGGYNEQFF
TRBJ2-7	TRBV5-6	few	NA	TGTGCCAGCAGCGGGAATGTCGGGCAGTACTTC	CASSGNVGQYF
TRBJ2-3	TRBV25-1	few	NA	TGTGCCAGCAGTGATGTAGCCGGGGCCGGAGATACGCAGTATTTT	CASSDVAGAGDTQYF
TRBJ1-1	TRBV6-1	NA	NA	TGTGCCAGCCCCTTAAGGAAGGGTTTAGGAGGCACTGAAGCTTTCTTT	CASPLRKGLGGTEAFF
TRBJ2-5	TRBV12-3/TRBV12-4	few	TRBD1	TGTGCCAGCAGTACACGACAGGGGAGTAGGAGAGAGACCCAGTACTTC	CASSTRQGSRRETQYF
TRBJ1-3	TRBV7-9	few	NA	TGTGCCAGCAGCTCACAGGGTTCTGGAAACACCATATATTTT	CASSSQGSGNTIYF
TRBJ1-6	TRBV20-1	NA	NA	TGCAGTGCTAGTGGGACACACGCGACACCCCTCCACTTT	CSASGTHATPLHF
TRBJ1-1	TRBV5-1	NA	NA	TGCGCCAGCAGCTTGACAGGGAAGGGGTCTGAAGCTTTCTTT	CASSLTGKGSEAFF
TRBJ1-6	TRBV5-5	NA	NA	TGTGCCAGCAGCCTTTACGCCCTTAATTCACCCCTCCACTTT	CASSLYALNSPLHF
TRBJ1-6	TRBV6-5	NA	NA	TGTGCCAGCAGTTACTCGATCAGGTCACTGTCACCCCTCCACTTT	CASSYSIRSLSPLHF
TRBJ2-5	TRBV2	few	NA	TGTGCCAGCAGTTGGGACCCCCCGGAGTTACAAGAGACCCAGTACTTC	CASSWDPPELQETQYF
TRBJ1-2	TRBV5-1	NA	NA	TGCGCCAGCAGCTTGCCGGGTGGTGGCTACACCTTC	CASSLPGGGYTF
TRBJ1-2	TRBV29-1	many	NA	TGCAGCGTCGAGACCGGGTCCCGTATTGGCTACACCTTC	CSVETGSRIGYTF
TRBJ1-5	TRBV20-1	few	TRBD1	TGCAGTGCTCTGGACAGGGCGGATCAGCCCCAGCATTTT	CSALDRADQPQHF